Described below is a single TCR beta chain sequence and its context. This CDR3 is 12 amino acids long. Trimming took 0 bases from V and 11 from J, leaving 8 bases between them. The V gene's germline CDR1 is GTSNPN and CDR2 SVGIG (reference sequence). This sample is part of a study of technical replicates of blood from a few donors. TCRdb's table, derived via immunoSEQ multiplex PCR, lists solely in-frame clones and lacks some. Counted here are about 70,000 clones, 80% to 95% occurring once; the ten biggest clones make up about 0.37%. This receptor was taken from a human donor in good health. The V and J genes are TRBV30 and TRBJ1-6; no firm D call. Material: T cells isolated from PBMCs. The CDR3: CAWSVSVTPLHF. The CDR3 DNA reads as TGTGCCTGGAGTGTTTCGGTGACACCCCTCCACTTT.